This note documents a single T cell receptor beta chain sequence. This sample is part of a study of cytomegalovirus exposure and HLA in healthy donors. The repertoire was sequenced with immunoSEQ multiplex PCR; TCRdb's copy has only in-frame clones and lacks some. The data contain around 130,000 clones, 85% to 90% of them singletons. This CDR3 has 17 residues. Trimming stripped 4 bases from V and 0 bases from J, with 18 bases between. CDR1 is LGHNA, CDR2 YNFKEQ, per germline. The chain employs TRBV4-2 and TRBJ1-1, with D maybe TRBD1 (5 bases). The sequencing input was PBMCs. The clonotype originates from a woman aged 25 to 39 in good health and CMV-seronegative. The CDR3 nucleotides read TGTGCCAGCAGCCTACAGGCTCAAGGGACTATGAACACTGAAGCTTTCTTT. It translates to CASSLQAQGTMNTEAFF.